One sample yielded the 23 T cell receptor beta chains listed below, sequenced in a study of Ad26.COV2.S vaccination and SARS-CoV-2 variants. TCRdb's table, derived via immunoSEQ multiplex PCR, lists solely in-frame clones and lacks some. The repertoire holds hundreds of thousands of clones, with 89% as singletons. The treatment is: over 15 received Ad26.COV2.S at low or high dose, single or two shots; about 5 received placebo; per-sample allocation not given. Samples analyzed were those drawn on day 63 after the first vaccine or placebo injection. Sequencing used peripheral blood, obtained in a trial of Ad26.COV2.S vaccine versus placebo. These receptors all come from a person between 18 and 65 years old who received the Ad26.COV2.S COVID-19 vaccine or a placebo.

The chain has TRBV12-5 and TRBJ2-7, with TRBD2 matching 14 bases. The V gene end was trimmed by 1 base and the J gene end by 5 bases; junction bases not matched to a gene: 7. The CDR3 is 17 residues long. CDR1 is LGHNT and CDR2 is FRNRAP in the germline V gene. Here the CDR3 reads CASGLGSGLAGDDEQYV. The CDR3 DNA follows: TGTGCTAGTGGTTTGGGCTCGGGACTAGCGGGAGACGACGAGCAGTACGTC.

The gene calls are TRBV29-1 and TRBJ1-1; D remains unclear. V lost 6 bases to trimming and J lost 2 bases, with 16 bases between them. CDR3 length: 14 residues. The germline V gene encodes CDR1 SQVTM and CDR2 ANQGSEA. In DNA form, the CDR3 reads TGCAGCGTGGCTACCCAATTCGCAAACACTGAAGCTTTCTTT. Its translation: CSVATQFANTEAFF.

This chain links TRBV27 with TRBJ2-5; D is unclear. The CDR3 has 14 amino acids. Trimming took 3 bases from V and 4 from J, leaving 12 bases between them. Germline CDR1 MNHEY, CDR2 SMNVEV (reference sequence). For the CDR3, the DNA is TGTGCCAGCAGTTTCCACGGGTTAGCAGAGACCCAGTACTTC. Translating it yields CASSFHGLAETQYF.

The chain recombines TRBV7-3 with TRBJ2-7; tentative D call: TRBD1 (7 bases). Per the germline V gene, CDR1 is SGHTA and CDR2 is FQGTGA. This CDR3 region has 13 residues. The V and J ends lost 5 bases and 5 bases respectively, with 13 bases between them. The CDR3 DNA follows: TGTGCCAGCAGCAGAGGGGGCGGGGACGAGCAGTACTTC. It encodes CASSRGGGDEQYF.

This clone is a singleton in its sample. The chain has TRBV6-5 and TRBJ2-7; 9 bases are a match to TRBD1. In germline, CDR1 is MNHEY, CDR2 SVGAGI. V lost 0 bases, J lost 4 bases, and 4 bases stayed unmatched. This CDR3 is built from 15 residues. The CDR3 bases are TGTGCCAGCAGTTACTCAGCGACAGGGGGTTACGAGCAGTACTTC. Translated: CASSYSATGGYEQYF.

The chain is built from TRBV18 and TRBJ2-1; TRBD2 matches 16 bases. The CDR3 runs 16 residues. Germline V gives CDR1 KGHSH, CDR2 LQKENI. The V and J ends lost 5 bases and 7 bases, in that order; junction bases with no gene match: 5. CDR3 sequence: CASSRGLAGGQNEQFF. Written as DNA, the CDR3 is TGTGCCAGCTCAAGGGGACTAGCGGGAGGGCAGAATGAGCAGTTCTTC.

The DNA for the CDR3 is TGTGCCAGCAGCCGGACACGGGATACGCAGTATTTT. Residues: CASSRTRDTQYF. V usage is TRBV13 and J usage is TRBJ2-3, with D perhaps TRBD1 (5 bases). Germline lookup yields CDR1 PRHDT and CDR2 FYEKMQ (reference sequence). The length of the CDR3 is 12 residues. V lost 5 bases and J lost 6, with 9 bases in between.

The J gene is TRBJ2-7, the V gene TRBV13; 7 bases line up with TRBD1. This CDR3 is built from 18 residues. The V segment lost 4 bases and the J segment 4 bases; nucleotides outside the gene matches: 19. Germline loops: CDR1 PRHDT, CDR2 FYEKMQ (reference sequence). This CDR3 is CASSSYQGRGPLGYEQYV. The CDR3 bases are TGTGCCAGCAGCTCTTACCAGGGAAGGGGGCCGTTAGGTTACGAGCAGTACGTC.

V gene TRBV7-9 combines with J gene TRBJ2-1, with D maybe TRBD2 (5 bases). Germline CDR1 SEHNR, CDR2 FQNEAQ (reference sequence). The CDR3 sequence is 17 residues long. V lost 5 bases to trimming and J lost 5 bases, with 22 bases between them. CDR3 region: CASSPWVGRRSDNEQFF. The CDR3 DNA is TGTGCCAGCAGCCCTTGGGTGGGCAGGAGGTCGGACAATGAGCAGTTCTTC.

The chain combines TRBV19 with TRBJ1-5; the D gene is possibly TRBD1 (6 bases). CDR1 and CDR2 (germline): LNHDA, SQIVND (reference sequence). Trimming shortened V by 0 bases and J by 0 bases, and 18 bases separated the two germline ends. The CDR3 runs to 19 residues. The CDR3 sequence is CASSIDHGAGASSNQPQHF. CDR3 sequence (DNA): TGTGCCAGTAGTATAGATCATGGTGCAGGGGCCTCTAGCAATCAGCCCCAGCATTTT. The whole variable domain, remainder taken from reference TRBV19 and TRBJ1-5, is DGGITQSPKYLFRKEGQNVTLSCEQNLNHDAMYWYRQDPGQGLRLIYYSQIVNDFQKGDIAEGYSVSREKKESFPLTVTSAQKNPTAFYLCASSIDHGAGASSNQPQHFGDGTRLSIL.

V and J are TRBV30 and TRBJ2-1, with D perhaps given as TRBD1 or TRBD2 (5 bases each). Germline values: CDR1 GTSNPN, CDR2 SVGIG (reference sequence). V dropped 0 bases and J dropped 3 bases, with 12 bases sitting between them. The CDR3 extends over 15 amino acids. CDR3 nucleotides: TGTGCCTGGAGTGTACAGGACTCTGACTACAATGAGCAGTTCTTC. Protein sequence: CAWSVQDSDYNEQFF.

The chain links TRBV7-9 to TRBJ2-7, with TRBD1 matching over 7 bases. The germline gives CDR1 SEHNR, CDR2 FQNEAQ (reference sequence). J lost 2 bases, V lost 4 bases, and 2 bases had no gene match. CDR3 length: 13 residues. As DNA, the CDR3 is TGTGCCAGCAGCTGGACAGGCGCCTACGAGCAGTACGTC. The encoded protein is CASSWTGAYEQYV.

This rearrangement joins TRBV5-1 to TRBJ2-5; 11 bases fit TRBD1. The trim removed 1 base at V and 0 bases at J, leaving 2 bases unmatched. Germline CDR1 reads SGHRS; CDR2 reads YFSETQ. This CDR3 is 16 amino acids long. The CDR3 nucleotides are TGCGCCAGCAGCTTGATGGGACAGGGGGACCAAGAGACCCAGTACTTC. Amino acid sequence: CASSLMGQGDQETQYF.

J is TRBJ1-4 and V is TRBV7-2, with D uncertain. CDR3 length: 14 amino acids. Germline V gene data show CDR1 as SGHTA and CDR2 as FQGNSA. The germline V and J ends were trimmed by 3 bases and 12 bases, with 17 bases remaining between them. CDR3 protein: CASSFFVGADQLFF. CDR3 bases: TGTGCCAGCAGCTTCTTCGTGGGTGCAGACCAACTGTTTTTT.

This clone was seen ten or more times. The chain carries TRBV5-8 and TRBJ2-7; 7 bases are a match to TRBD2. V was clipped by 6 bases and J by 2 bases; unmatched bases: 2. Germline CDR1 is SGHTS and CDR2 is YDEGEE. The CDR3 totals 12 residues. This CDR3 reads CASTRGAYEQYF. DNA of the CDR3: TGTGCCAGCACCCGGGGGGCCTACGAGCAGTACTTC.

The V and J genes are TRBV28 and TRBJ1-2; 8 bases agree with TRBD1. Germline V CDR1 and CDR2: MDHEN, SYDVKM. The CDR3 covers 12 residues. Losses at the gene ends were 4 bases for V and 7 bases for J; bases not matched to a gene: 2. The CDR3 region is CASSSQGAGYTF. CDR3 in DNA: TGTGCCAGCAGTTCCCAGGGGGCTGGCTACACCTTC.

The J gene is TRBJ1-1, the V gene TRBV28; tentatively, D is TRBD1 (6 bases). CDR1 and CDR2 from the germline V gene are MDHEN and SYDVKM. This CDR3 contains 19 residues. Between the trimmed V and J ends, which lost 7 bases and 1 base, there was a span of 28 bases. The CDR3 region is CASTTNRAGGGWTNTEAFF. CDR3 in DNA: TGTGCCAGCACTACCAACCGTGCGGGGGGCGGATGGACGAACACTGAAGCTTTCTTT.

The chain links TRBV7-2 to TRBJ2-7; the D gene is possibly TRBD1 (6 bases). This CDR3 is 15 amino acids long. CDR1 SGHTA and CDR2 FQGNSA come from the germline V gene. The V end lost 5 bases, the J end lost 4 bases, and 18 bases lay between the germline ends. Here the CDR3 reads CASSPGQGLMYEQYV. CDR3 bases: TGTGCCAGCAGCCCTGGCCAGGGGCTGATGTACGAGCAGTACGTC.

This clone was observed many times. This sequence joins TRBV7-9 and TRBJ1-6; D unclear. Germline CDR1 reads SEHNR; CDR2 reads FQNEAQ (reference sequence). CDR3 length: 13 amino acids. The germline V and J ends were trimmed by 4 bases and 9 bases, with 10 bases remaining between them. CDR3 sequence (DNA): TGTGCCAGCAGCTCGCAGGCTTCTTCACCCCTCCACTTT. Translation: CASSSQASSPLHF.

The J gene is TRBJ2-5, the V gene TRBV4-3, with 14 bases matching TRBD2. Trimming cost V 0 bases and J 5 bases; bases outside gene matches: 8. The CDR3 runs 18 residues. The germline V gene encodes CDR1 LGHNA and CDR2 YSLEER. Here the CDR3 DNA reads TGCGCCAGCAGCCAAGAGGGCCGACTAGCGGGAGGGCACGAGACCCAGTACTTC. This gives the protein CASSQEGRLAGGHETQYF.

The genes are TRBV11-3 and TRBJ2-2; TRBD2 matches 10 bases. V was pared by 0 bases and J by 5 bases, with 12 bases of the junction left unmatched. The CDR3 runs to 19 residues. Germline V gene data show CDR1 as SGHNT and CDR2 as YENEEA. The CDR3: CASSLDLRTSGRRTGELFF. The CDR3, as DNA: TGTGCCAGCAGCTTAGATCTCCGGACTAGCGGAAGGAGGACCGGGGAGCTGTTTTTT.

This chain uses TRBV3-1 (or the pseudogene TRBV3-2) with TRBJ2-2; D is unclear. CDR3 size: 13 residues. Trimming left V 8 bases short and J 0 bases short, with 7 bases between. Per germline, CDR1 LGHDT and CDR2 YNNKEL (reference sequence). The CDR3, as DNA: TGTGCCAGCTACGAAGCGAACACCGGGGAGCTGTTTTTT. Protein: CASYEANTGELFF.

This chain joins TRBV6-5 and TRBJ2-2, with D hard to call. The V end was cut by 2 bases, the J end by 5 bases, with 9 bases between. There are 14 residues in the CDR3. Germline CDR1 and CDR2: MNHEY and SVGAGI. The CDR3 DNA follows: TGTGCCAGCAGTTACGGTGATCTAACCGGGGAGCTGTTTTTT. This translates into CASSYGDLTGELFF.